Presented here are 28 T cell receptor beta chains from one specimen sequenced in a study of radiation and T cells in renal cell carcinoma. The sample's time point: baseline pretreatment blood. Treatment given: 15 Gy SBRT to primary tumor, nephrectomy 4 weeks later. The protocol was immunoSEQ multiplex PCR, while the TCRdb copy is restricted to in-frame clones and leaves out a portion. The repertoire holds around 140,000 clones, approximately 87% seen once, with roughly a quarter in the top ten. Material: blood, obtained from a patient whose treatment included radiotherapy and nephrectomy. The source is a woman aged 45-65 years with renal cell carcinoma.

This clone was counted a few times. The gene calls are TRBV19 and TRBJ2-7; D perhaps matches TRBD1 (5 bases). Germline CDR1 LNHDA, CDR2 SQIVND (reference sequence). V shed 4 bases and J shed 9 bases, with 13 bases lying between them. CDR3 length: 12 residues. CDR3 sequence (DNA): TGTGCCAGTAGTAACCTTCGACAGAGGCAGTACTTC. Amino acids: CASSNLRQRQYF.

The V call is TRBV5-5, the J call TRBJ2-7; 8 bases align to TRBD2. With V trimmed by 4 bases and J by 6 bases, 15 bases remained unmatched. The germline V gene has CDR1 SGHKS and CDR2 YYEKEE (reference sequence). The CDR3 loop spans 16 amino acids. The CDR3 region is CASSKSTLAGGSEQYF. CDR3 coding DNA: TGTGCCAGCAGCAAAAGCACGTTGGCGGGAGGTAGCGAGCAGTACTTC.

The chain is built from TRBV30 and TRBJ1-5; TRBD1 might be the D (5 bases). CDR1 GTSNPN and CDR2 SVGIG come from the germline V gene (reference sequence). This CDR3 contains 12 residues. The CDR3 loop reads CALQGKDQPQHF. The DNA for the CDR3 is TGTGCACTCCAGGGCAAAGATCAGCCCCAGCATTTT.

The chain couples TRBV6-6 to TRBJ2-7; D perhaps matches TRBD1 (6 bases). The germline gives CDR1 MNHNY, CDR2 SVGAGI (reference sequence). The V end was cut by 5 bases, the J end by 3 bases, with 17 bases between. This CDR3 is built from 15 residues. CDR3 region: CASSQTGTHGYEQYF. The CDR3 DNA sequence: TGTGCCAGCAGTCAAACAGGGACCCATGGCTACGAGCAGTACTTC.

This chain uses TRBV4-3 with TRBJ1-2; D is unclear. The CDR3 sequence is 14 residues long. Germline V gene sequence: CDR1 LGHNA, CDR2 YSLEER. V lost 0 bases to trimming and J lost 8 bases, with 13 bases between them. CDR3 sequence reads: CASSQDRGKYGYTF. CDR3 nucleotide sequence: TGCGCCAGCAGCCAAGACCGGGGAAAGTACGGCTACACCTTC.

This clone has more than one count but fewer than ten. The chain's CDR3 is CASSDRGVGYTF. In DNA form, the CDR3 reads TGTGCCAGCAGTGACAGGGGGGTAGGCTACACCTTC. The V gene is TRBV27, the J gene TRBJ1-2, with TRBD1 matching 9 bases. The CDR3 totals 12 residues. Unmatched junction bases numbered 3, after V lost 5 bases and J lost 8 bases. The germline gives CDR1 MNHEY, CDR2 SMNVEV (reference sequence).

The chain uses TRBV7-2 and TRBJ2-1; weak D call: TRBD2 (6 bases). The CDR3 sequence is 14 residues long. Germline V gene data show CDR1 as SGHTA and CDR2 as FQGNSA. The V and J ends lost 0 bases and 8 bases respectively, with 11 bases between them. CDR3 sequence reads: CASSLAGTFDEQFF. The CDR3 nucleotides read TGTGCCAGCAGCTTAGCGGGGACTTTCGATGAGCAGTTCTTC.

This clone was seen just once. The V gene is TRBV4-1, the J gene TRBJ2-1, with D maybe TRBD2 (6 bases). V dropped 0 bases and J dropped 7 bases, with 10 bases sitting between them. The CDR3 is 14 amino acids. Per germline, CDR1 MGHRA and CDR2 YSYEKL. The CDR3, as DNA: TGCGCCAGCAGCCAAGAGTGGCGGGGAAATGAGCAGTTCTTC. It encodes CASSQEWRGNEQFF.

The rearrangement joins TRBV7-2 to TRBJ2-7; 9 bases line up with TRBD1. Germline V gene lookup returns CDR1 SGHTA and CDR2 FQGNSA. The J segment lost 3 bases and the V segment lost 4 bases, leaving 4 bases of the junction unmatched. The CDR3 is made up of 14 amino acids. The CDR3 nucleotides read TGTGCCAGCAGCTCAACGACAGGGGGCTACGAGCAGTACTTC. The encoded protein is CASSSTTGGYEQYF. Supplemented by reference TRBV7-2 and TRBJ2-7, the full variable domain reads GAGVSQSPSNKVTEKGKDVELRCDPISGHTALYWYRQSLGQGLEFLIYFQGNSAPDKSGLPSDRFSAERTGGSVSTLTIQRTQQEDSAVYLCASSSTTGGYEQYFGPGTRLTVT.

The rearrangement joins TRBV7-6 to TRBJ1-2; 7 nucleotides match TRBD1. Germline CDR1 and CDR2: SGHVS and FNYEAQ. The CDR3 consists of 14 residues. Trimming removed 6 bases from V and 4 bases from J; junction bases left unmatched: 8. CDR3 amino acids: CASSPGQLFYGYTF. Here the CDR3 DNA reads TGTGCCAGCAGTCCGGGACAGCTATTCTATGGCTACACCTTC. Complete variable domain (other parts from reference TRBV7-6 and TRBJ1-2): GAGVSQSPRYKVTKRGQDVALRCDPISGHVSLYWYRQALGQGPEFLTYFNYEAQQDKSGLPNDRFSAERPEGSISTLTIQRTEQRDSAMYRCASSPGQLFYGYTFGSGTRLTVV.

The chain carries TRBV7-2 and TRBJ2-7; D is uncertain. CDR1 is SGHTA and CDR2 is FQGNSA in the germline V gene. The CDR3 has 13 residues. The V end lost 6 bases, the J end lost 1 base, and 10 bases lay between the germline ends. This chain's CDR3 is CASRTPGSYEQYF. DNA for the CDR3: TGTGCCAGCAGAACGCCGGGTTCCTACGAGCAGTACTTC.

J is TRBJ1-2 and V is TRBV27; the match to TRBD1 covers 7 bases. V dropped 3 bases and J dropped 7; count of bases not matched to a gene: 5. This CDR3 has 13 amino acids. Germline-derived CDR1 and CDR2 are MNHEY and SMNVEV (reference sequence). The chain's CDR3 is CASSFSRGSGYTF. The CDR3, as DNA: TGTGCCAGCAGTTTTTCCAGGGGGTCTGGCTACACCTTC.

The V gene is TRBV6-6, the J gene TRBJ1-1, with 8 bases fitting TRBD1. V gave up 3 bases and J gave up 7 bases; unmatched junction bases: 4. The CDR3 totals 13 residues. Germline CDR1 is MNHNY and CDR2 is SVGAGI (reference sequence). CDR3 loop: CASSYLQGDEAFF. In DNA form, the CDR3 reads TGTGCCAGCAGTTATCTACAGGGGGATGAAGCTTTCTTT.

The CDR3, as DNA: TGTGCCAGTAGGGCGACAGATTATAGCAATCAGCCCCAGCATTTT. This codes for CASRATDYSNQPQHF. The rearrangement links TRBV19 to TRBJ1-5; tentative D call: TRBD1 (5 bases). V lost 6 bases and J lost 0, with 12 bases in between. CDR3 length: 15 amino acids. CDR1 and CDR2 from the germline V gene are LNHDA and SQIVND (reference sequence).

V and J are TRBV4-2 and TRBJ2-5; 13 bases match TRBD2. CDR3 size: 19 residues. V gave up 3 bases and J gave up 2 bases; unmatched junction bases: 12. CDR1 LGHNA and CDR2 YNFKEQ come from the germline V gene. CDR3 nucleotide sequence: TGTGCCAGCAGCCAGAGGGGTTCGGGACTAGCGGGATCTCAAGAGACCCAGTACTTC. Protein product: CASSQRGSGLAGSQETQYF.

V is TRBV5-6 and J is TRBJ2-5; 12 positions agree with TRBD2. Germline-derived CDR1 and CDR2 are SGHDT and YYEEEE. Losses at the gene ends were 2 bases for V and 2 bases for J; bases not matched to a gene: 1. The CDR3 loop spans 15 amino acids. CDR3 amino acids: CASSFGLAGQETQYF. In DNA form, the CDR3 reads TGTGCCAGCAGCTTCGGACTAGCGGGGCAAGAGACCCAGTACTTC.

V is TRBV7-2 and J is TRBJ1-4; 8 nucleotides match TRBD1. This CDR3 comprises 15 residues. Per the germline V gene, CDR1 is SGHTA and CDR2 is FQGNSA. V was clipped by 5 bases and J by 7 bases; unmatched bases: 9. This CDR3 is CASSGTTGGGEKLFF. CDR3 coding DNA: TGTGCCAGCAGCGGAACCACAGGGGGTGGTGAAAAACTGTTTTTT. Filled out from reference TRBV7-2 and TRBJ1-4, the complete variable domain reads GAGVSQSPSNKVTEKGKDVELRCDPISGHTALYWYRQSLGQGLEFLIYFQGNSAPDKSGLPSDRFSAERTGGSVSTLTIQRTQQEDSAVYLCASSGTTGGGEKLFFGSGTQLSVL.

In DNA, the CDR3 is TGTGCCAGCAGTTACGAGGGTTGGCGTGGGCCCCAGCATTTT. Encoded protein: CASSYEGWRGPQHF. The chain recombines TRBV6-6 with TRBJ1-5; no clear D gene. Trimming left V 2 bases short and J 9 bases short, with 14 bases between. The CDR3 is made up of 14 amino acids. The germline gives CDR1 MNHNY, CDR2 SVGAGI (reference sequence).

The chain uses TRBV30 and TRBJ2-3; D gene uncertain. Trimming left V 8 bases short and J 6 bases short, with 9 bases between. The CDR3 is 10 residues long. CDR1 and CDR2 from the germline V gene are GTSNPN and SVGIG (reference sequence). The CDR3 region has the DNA TGTGCCGACGGGCCTGATACGCAGTATTTT. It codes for CADGPDTQYF.

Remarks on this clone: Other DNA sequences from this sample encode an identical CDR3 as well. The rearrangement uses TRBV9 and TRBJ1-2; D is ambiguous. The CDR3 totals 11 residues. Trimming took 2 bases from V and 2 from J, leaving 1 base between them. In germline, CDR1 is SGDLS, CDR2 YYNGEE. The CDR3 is CASSVNYGYTF. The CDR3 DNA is TGTGCCAGCAGCGTGAACTATGGCTACACCTTC.

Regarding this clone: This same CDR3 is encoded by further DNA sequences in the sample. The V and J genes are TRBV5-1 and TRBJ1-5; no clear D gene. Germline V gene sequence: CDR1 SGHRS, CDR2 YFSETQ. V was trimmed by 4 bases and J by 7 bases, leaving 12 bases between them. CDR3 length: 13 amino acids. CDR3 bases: TGCGCCAGCAGCCTGGCGGGTCTCCAGCCCCAGCATTTT. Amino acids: CASSLAGLQPQHF.

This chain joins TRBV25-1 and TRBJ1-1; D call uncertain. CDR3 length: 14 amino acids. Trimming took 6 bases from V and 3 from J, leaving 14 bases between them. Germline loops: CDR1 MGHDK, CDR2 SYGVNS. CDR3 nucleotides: TGTGCCAGCAGCCCTAGGGAGAGTTACACTGAAGCTTTCTTT. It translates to CASSPRESYTEAFF.

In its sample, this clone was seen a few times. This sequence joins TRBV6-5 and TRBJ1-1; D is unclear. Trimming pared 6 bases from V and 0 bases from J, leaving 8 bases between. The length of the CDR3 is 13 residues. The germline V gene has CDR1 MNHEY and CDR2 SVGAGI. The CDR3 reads CASSSSVNTEAFF. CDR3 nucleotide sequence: TGTGCCAGCAGCTCCAGCGTGAACACTGAAGCTTTCTTT.

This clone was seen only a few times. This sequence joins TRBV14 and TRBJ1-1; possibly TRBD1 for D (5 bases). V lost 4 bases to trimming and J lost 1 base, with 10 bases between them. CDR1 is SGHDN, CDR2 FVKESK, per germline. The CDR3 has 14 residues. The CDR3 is CASSLWTPNTEAFF. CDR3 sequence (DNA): TGTGCCAGCAGCCTCTGGACACCGAACACTGAAGCTTTCTTT.

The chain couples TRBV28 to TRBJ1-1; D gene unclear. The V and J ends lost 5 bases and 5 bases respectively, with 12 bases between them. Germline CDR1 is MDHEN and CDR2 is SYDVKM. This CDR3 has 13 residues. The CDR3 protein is CASSPPWKTEAFF. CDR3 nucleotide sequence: TGTGCCAGCAGTCCCCCGTGGAAAACTGAAGCTTTCTTT.

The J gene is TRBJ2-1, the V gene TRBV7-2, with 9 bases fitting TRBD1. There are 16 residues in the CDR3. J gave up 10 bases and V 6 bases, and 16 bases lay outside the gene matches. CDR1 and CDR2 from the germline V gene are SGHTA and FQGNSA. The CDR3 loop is CASRHALSTDRGEQFF. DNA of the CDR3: TGTGCCAGCAGGCACGCTTTGAGTACCGACAGGGGGGAGCAGTTCTTC.

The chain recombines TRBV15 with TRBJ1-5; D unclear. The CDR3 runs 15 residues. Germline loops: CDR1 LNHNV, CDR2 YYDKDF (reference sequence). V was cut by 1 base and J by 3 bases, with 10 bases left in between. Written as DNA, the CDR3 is TGTGCCACCAGCAGAGTCGACGGTTACAATCAGCCCCAGCATTTT. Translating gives CATSRVDGYNQPQHF. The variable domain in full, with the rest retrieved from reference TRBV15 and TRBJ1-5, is DAMVIQNPRYQVTQFGKPVTLSCSQTLNHNVMYWYQQKSSQAPKLLFHYYDKDFNNEADTPDNFQSRRPNTSFCFLDIRSPGLGDTAMYLCATSRVDGYNQPQHFGDGTRLSIL.

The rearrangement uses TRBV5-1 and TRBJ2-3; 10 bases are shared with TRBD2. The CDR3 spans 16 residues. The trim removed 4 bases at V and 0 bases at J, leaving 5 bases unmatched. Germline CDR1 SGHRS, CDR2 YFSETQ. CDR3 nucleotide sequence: TGCGCCAGCAGCCCACTGACTAGCGGGAGCACAGATACGCAGTATTTT. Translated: CASSPLTSGSTDTQYF.